Each of the 16 T cell receptor beta chains below was sequenced from the same sample in a study of blood T cell repertoires in COVID-19 (TCRdb year 2020). The library was generated by the immunoSEQ multiplex PCR assay. The table comes from immuneACCESS by way of TCRdb, which keeps in-frame sequences with V and J called. Part of the clones is missing from these tables; in studies checked, under half for an unresolved V gene and the rest for unknown reasons. The sample contains just over 350,000 clones, 87% of them found a single time. The ten largest clones capture 2.5% to 3.5% of the sample. Sequenced input: PBMCs or T cells enriched from blood (not recorded which). The source of these receptors is a woman in her twenties or thirties who had recovered from COVID-19.

The chain carries TRBV10-3 and TRBJ2-2, with 8 bases aligning to TRBD1. Losses at the gene ends were 2 bases for V and 1 base for J; bases not matched to a gene: 3. Germline CDR1 is ENHRY and CDR2 is SYGVKD. CDR3 length equals 16 residues. In DNA form, the CDR3 reads TGTGCCATCAGTGAGGGACAGGGAAGGAACACCGGGGAGCTGTTTTTT. Translated: CAISEGQGRNTGELFF.

This clone appeared many times. The chain combines TRBV5-1 with TRBJ2-5; TRBD2 matches 8 bases. Germline CDR1 SGHRS, CDR2 YFSETQ. Germline trimming cut 3 bases from V and 0 bases from J; bases unmatched to any gene: 4. The CDR3 totals 15 residues. Here the CDR3 reads CASSSGLGHQETQYF. Here the CDR3 DNA reads TGCGCCAGCAGCTCGGGACTAGGGCACCAAGAGACCCAGTACTTC.

This chain joins TRBV7-8 and TRBJ1-2, with D hard to call. The CDR3 extends over 14 amino acids. Trimming pared 5 bases from V and 0 bases from J, leaving 10 bases between. Per the germline V gene, CDR1 is SGHVS and CDR2 is FQNEAQ. The CDR3 region has the DNA TGTGCCAGCAGCCCTAACTTAGCTAACTATGGCTACACCTTC. Its translation: CASSPNLANYGYTF.

In this sample, this clone turned up once. The chain employs TRBV9 and TRBJ2-5; D is possibly TRBD2 (6 bases). Germline values: CDR1 SGDLS, CDR2 YYNGEE. The germline V and J ends were trimmed by 0 bases and 4 bases, with 10 bases remaining between them. The length of the CDR3 is 14 residues. CDR3 residues: CASSVGGILETQYF. The CDR3 nucleotides are TGTGCCAGCAGCGTAGGCGGGATACTAGAGACCCAGTACTTC. Looking up the rest from reference TRBV9 and TRBJ2-5 gives the full variable domain: DSGVTQTPKHLITATGQRVTLRCSPRSGDLSVYWYQQSLDQGLQFLIQYYNGEERAKGNILERFSAQQFPDLHSELNLSSLELGDSALYFCASSVGGILETQYFGPGTRLLVL.

The rearrangement joins TRBV10-3 to TRBJ1-1, with D possibly matching TRBD1 (5 bases). The CDR3 contains 14 residues. The V and J ends lost 3 bases and 6 bases respectively, with 14 bases between them. CDR1 is ENHRY, CDR2 SYGVKD, per germline. CDR3 in DNA: TGTGCCATCAGTGATAATTCGGGGGTCGCTGAAGCTTTCTTT. This encodes CAISDNSGVAEAFF.

This chain links TRBV5-1 with TRBJ2-3; D perhaps matches TRBD1 (6 bases). The germline gives CDR1 SGHRS, CDR2 YFSETQ. V lost 2 bases and J 7 bases, leaving 14 bases between the germline ends. The CDR3 is 14 residues long. The CDR3 here is CASSFPTGLNTQYF. The CDR3 nucleotides are TGCGCCAGCAGCTTCCCGACAGGTTTAAATACGCAGTATTTT.

This clone was detected only once. This specimen includes other DNA sequences encoding the same CDR3. This sequence joins TRBV7-8 and TRBJ1-5; perhaps TRBD1 as D (5 bases). The CDR3 loop spans 14 amino acids. Germline CDR1 reads SGHVS; CDR2 reads FQNEAQ. V dropped 3 bases and J dropped 4 bases, with 10 bases sitting between them. Here the CDR3 DNA reads TGTGCCAGCAGCTTGGGGGGAGGAAATCAGCCCCAGCATTTT. This sequence encodes CASSLGGGNQPQHF.

The chain is built from TRBV19 and TRBJ2-7; 7 bases match TRBD2. The CDR3 is made up of 14 amino acids. V gave up 10 bases and J gave up 6 bases; unmatched junction bases: 15. From germline, CDR1 is LNHDA and CDR2 SQIVND (reference sequence). CDR3 amino acids: CATMGSGLLGEQYF. CDR3 bases: TGTGCCACGATGGGTAGCGGGCTATTGGGCGAGCAGTACTTC. Combining the CDR3 with reference TRBV19 and TRBJ2-7 gives the whole variable domain DGGITQSPKYLFRKEGQNVTLSCEQNLNHDAMYWYRQDPGQGLRLIYYSQIVNDFQKGDIAEGYSVSREKKESFPLTVTSAQKNPTAFYLCATMGSGLLGEQYFGPGTRLTVT.

Notes on this clone: The same CDR3 also results from other DNA sequences found in this sample. CDR3: CASSLGGYNEQFF. The CDR3, as DNA: TGTGCCAGCAGCTTGGGGGGGTACAATGAGCAGTTCTTC. The V and J genes are TRBV11-3 and TRBJ2-1; 7 nucleotides line up with TRBD2. CDR3 length: 13 residues. Germline assignment: CDR1 SGHNT and CDR2 YENEEA. After removal of 3 bases from V and 4 bases from J, the junction contained 0 bases not matched to a gene.

A note on this clone: Other DNA variants within this sample encode the same CDR3. The chain links TRBV10-3 to TRBJ1-5, with TRBD1 matching 9 bases. The germline gives CDR1 ENHRY, CDR2 SYGVKD. Trimming at V came to 6 bases and at J to 0 bases, leaving 3 bases not matched to a gene. This CDR3 has 15 residues. In DNA, the CDR3 is TGTGCCATCAGCGGGACAGGGAATAGCAATCAGCCCCAGCATTTT. This encodes CAISGTGNSNQPQHF.

CDR3 region: CASSLGVGGGYTF. CDR3 DNA sequence: TGTGCCAGCAGCCTCGGAGTCGGGGGTGGCTACACCTTC. V gene TRBV7-8 combines with J gene TRBJ1-2, with a possible D match to TRBD1 (5 bases). Germline V lookup: CDR1 SGHVS, CDR2 FQNEAQ. V lost 5 bases, J lost 7 bases, and 14 bases lay in between. This CDR3 is 13 amino acids long.

The V gene is TRBV28, the J gene TRBJ1-5, with D uncertain. The CDR3 has 13 amino acids. Trimming pared 1 base from V and 3 bases from J, leaving 4 bases between. From germline, CDR1 is MDHEN and CDR2 SYDVKM. The CDR3 here is CASSLFSNQPQHF. In DNA, the CDR3 is TGTGCCAGCAGTTTATTCTCCAATCAGCCCCAGCATTTT.

This CDR3 is CASSRDRGPNGYTF. The CDR3 DNA is TGTGCCAGCAGTCGGGACAGGGGGCCTAATGGCTACACCTTC. The V and J genes are TRBV28 and TRBJ1-2; TRBD1 agrees at 12 bases. Trimming removed 5 bases from V and 6 bases from J; junction bases left unmatched: 4. The V gene's germline CDR1 is MDHEN and CDR2 SYDVKM. The CDR3 has 14 residues.

The chain employs TRBV19 and TRBJ2-2, with D possibly being TRBD1 (5 bases). The CDR3 has 14 amino acids. From germline, CDR1 is LNHDA and CDR2 SQIVND (reference sequence). Trimming stripped 7 bases from V and 6 bases from J, with 15 bases between. The CDR3 DNA reads as TGTGCCAGTAAACAGGACCGAAACCCCGGGGAGCTGTTTTTT. Protein sequence: CASKQDRNPGELFF.

V is TRBV19 and J is TRBJ2-1; D is perhaps TRBD2 (6 bases). Per the germline V gene, CDR1 is LNHDA and CDR2 is SQIVND (reference sequence). V lost 3 bases and J lost 4, with 13 bases in between. The CDR3 covers 15 residues. CDR3 region: CASSITRLVYNEQFF. The CDR3 DNA reads TGTGCCAGTAGTATTACGAGACTAGTATACAATGAGCAGTTCTTC.

V is TRBV6-5 and J is TRBJ1-1, with D unclear. V was trimmed by 0 bases and J by 0 bases, leaving 11 bases between them. This CDR3 has 16 residues. Per the germline V gene, CDR1 is MNHEY and CDR2 is SVGAGI. CDR3 loop: CASSYSRSLLNTEAFF. DNA of the CDR3: TGTGCCAGCAGTTACTCGAGAAGTCTCTTGAACACTGAAGCTTTCTTT.